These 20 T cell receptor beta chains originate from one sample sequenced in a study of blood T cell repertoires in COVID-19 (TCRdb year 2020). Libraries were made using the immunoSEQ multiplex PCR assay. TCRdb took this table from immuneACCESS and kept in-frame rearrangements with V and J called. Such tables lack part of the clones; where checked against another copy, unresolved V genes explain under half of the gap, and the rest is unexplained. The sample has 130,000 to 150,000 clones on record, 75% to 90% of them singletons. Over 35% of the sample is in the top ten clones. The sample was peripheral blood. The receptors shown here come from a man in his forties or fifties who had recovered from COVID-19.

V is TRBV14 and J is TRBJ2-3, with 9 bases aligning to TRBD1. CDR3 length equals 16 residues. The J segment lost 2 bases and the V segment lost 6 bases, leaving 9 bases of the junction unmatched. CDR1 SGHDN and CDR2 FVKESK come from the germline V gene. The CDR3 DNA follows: TGTGCCAGCAGTCTGGACAGGGGAGGGGTCACAGATACGCAGTATTTT. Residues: CASSLDRGGVTDTQYF.

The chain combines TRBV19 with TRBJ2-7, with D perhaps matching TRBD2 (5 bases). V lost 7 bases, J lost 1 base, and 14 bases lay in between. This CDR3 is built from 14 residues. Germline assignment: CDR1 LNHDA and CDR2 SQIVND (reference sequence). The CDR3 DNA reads TGTGCCAGTACCCCCAGGCTAGCATCCTACGAGCAGTACTTC. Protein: CASTPRLASYEQYF. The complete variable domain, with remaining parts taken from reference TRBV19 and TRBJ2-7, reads DGGITQSPKYLFRKEGQNVTLSCEQNLNHDAMYWYRQDPGQGLRLIYYSQIVNDFQKGDIAEGYSVSREKKESFPLTVTSAQKNPTAFYLCASTPRLASYEQYFGPGTRLTVT.

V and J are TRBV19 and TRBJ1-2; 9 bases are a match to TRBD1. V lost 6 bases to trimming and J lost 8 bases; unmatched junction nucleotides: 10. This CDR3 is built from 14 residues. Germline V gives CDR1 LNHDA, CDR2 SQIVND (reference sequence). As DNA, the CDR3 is TGTGCCAGTAGGGGTGGGGGACAGGGAAGCGGCTACACCTTC. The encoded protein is CASRGGGQGSGYTF.

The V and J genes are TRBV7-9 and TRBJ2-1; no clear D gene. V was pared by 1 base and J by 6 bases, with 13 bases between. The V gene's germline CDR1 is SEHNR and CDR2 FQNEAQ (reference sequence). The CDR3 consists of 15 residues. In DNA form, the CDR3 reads TGTGCCAGCAGCTTAGTGATAGATCCTCGCAATGAGCAGTTCTTC. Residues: CASSLVIDPRNEQFF.

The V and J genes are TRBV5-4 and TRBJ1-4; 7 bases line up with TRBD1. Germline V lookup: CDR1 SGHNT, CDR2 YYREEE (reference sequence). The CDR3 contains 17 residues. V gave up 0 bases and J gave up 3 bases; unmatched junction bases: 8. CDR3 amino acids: CASSLVGGNKANEKLFF. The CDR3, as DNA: TGTGCCAGCAGCTTGGTAGGGGGCAATAAGGCTAATGAAAAACTGTTTTTT.

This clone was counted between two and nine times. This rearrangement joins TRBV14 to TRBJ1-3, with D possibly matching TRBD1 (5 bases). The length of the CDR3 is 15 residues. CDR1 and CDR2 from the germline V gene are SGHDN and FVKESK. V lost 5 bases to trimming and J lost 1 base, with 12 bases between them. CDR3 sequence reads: CASSAGTRSGNTIYF. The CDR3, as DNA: TGTGCCAGCAGCGCAGGGACTCGGTCTGGAAACACCATATATTTT.

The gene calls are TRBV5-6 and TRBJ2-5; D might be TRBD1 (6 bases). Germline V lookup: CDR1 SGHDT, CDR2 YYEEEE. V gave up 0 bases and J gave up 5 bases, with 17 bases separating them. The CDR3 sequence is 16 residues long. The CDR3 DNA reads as TGTGCCAGCAGCTTGGCCACAGGGACGGGTAGGGAGACCCAGTACTTC. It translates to CASSLATGTGRETQYF.

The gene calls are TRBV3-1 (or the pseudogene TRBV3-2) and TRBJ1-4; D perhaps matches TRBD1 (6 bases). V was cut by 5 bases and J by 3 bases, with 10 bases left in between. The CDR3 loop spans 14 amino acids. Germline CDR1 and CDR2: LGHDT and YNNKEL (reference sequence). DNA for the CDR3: TGTGCCAGCAGCTTACAGGGAGCTAATGAAAAACTGTTTTTT. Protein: CASSLQGANEKLFF.

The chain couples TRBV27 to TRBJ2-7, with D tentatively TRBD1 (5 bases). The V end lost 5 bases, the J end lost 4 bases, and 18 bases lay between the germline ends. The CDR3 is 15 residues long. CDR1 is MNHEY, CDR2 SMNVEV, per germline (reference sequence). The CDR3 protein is CASSRFLGPFYEQYF. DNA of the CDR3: TGTGCCAGCAGTCGCTTCCTGGGGCCGTTTTACGAGCAGTACTTC.

The CDR3 sequence is CASRGPEGWGEKLFF. CDR3 bases: TGTGCCAGCAGGGGCCCCGAGGGCTGGGGTGAAAAACTGTTTTTT. The J gene is TRBJ1-4, the V gene TRBV6-5; D remains unclear. V lost 6 bases and J lost 7, with 18 bases in between. Per the germline V gene, CDR1 is MNHEY and CDR2 is SVGAGI. The CDR3 spans 15 residues.

This chain's CDR3 is CASTSGGITDTQYF. CDR3 nucleotides: TGTGCCAGCACGAGCGGGGGAATCACAGATACGCAGTATTTT. The chain joins TRBV7-2 to TRBJ2-3; 8 positions agree with TRBD2. V dropped 7 bases and J dropped 2; count of bases not matched to a gene: 5. CDR1 is SGHTA and CDR2 is FQGNSA in the germline V gene. This CDR3 has 14 residues.

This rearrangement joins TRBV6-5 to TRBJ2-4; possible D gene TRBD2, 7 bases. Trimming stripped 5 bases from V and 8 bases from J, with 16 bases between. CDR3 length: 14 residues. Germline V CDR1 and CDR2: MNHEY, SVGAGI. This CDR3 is CASSRRGGEDIQYF. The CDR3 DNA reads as TGTGCCAGCAGTAGAAGGGGGGGTGAGGACATTCAGTACTTC.

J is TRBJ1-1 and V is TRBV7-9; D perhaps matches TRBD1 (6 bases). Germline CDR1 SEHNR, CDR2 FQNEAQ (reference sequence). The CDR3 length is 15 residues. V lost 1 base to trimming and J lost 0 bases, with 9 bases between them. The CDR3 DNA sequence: TGTGCCAGCAGCTTAGTGGCAGGGGTGAACACTGAAGCTTTCTTT. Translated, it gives CASSLVAGVNTEAFF.

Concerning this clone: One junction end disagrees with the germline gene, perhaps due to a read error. The CDR3 DNA sequence: TGTGCCAGCAGTACGACAGGGTATACCTACGAGCAGTACTTC. Its protein product is CASSTTGYTYEQYF. This chain joins TRBV19 and TRBJ2-7; 7 bases match TRBD1. This CDR3 comprises 14 residues. Germline V gene sequence: CDR1 LNHDA, CDR2 SQIVND (reference sequence).

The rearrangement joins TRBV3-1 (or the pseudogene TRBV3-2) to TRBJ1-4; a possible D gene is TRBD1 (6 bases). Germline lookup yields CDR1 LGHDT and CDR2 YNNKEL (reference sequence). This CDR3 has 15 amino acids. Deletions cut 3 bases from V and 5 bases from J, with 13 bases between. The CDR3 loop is CASSQRGGPNEKLFF. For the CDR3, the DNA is TGTGCCAGCAGCCAGAGGGGGGGCCCGAATGAAAAACTGTTTTTT.

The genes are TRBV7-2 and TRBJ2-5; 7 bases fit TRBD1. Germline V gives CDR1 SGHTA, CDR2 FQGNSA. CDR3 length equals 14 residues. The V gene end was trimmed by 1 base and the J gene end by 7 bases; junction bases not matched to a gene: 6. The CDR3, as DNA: TGTGCCAGCAGCTTAGAGTTGACAGGGATGACCCAGTACTTC. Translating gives CASSLELTGMTQYF.

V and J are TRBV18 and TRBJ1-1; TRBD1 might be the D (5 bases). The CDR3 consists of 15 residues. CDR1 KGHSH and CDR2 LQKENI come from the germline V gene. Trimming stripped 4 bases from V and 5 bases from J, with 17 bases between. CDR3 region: CASSLDPGVVTEAFF. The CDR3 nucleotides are TGTGCCAGCTCACTTGACCCGGGGGTTGTTACTGAAGCTTTCTTT.

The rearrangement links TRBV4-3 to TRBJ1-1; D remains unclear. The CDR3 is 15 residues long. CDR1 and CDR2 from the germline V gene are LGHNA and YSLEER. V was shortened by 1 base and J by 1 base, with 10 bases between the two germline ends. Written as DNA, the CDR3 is TGCGCCAGCAGCCAAGGACTAGACACGAACACTGAAGCTTTCTTT. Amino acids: CASSQGLDTNTEAFF.

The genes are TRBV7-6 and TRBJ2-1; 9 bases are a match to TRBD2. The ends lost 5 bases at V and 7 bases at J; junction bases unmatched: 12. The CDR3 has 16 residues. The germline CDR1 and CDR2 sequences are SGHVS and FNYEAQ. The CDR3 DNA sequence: TGTGCCAGCAGCCCCGTCGGGGCGGGGGGGCGAAATGAGCAGTTCTTC. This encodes CASSPVGAGGRNEQFF.

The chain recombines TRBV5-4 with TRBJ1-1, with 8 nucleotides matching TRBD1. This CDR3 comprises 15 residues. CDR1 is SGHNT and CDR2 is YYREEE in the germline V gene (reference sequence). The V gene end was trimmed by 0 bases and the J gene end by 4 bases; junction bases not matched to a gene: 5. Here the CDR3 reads CASSLGQGAVTEAFF. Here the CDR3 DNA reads TGTGCCAGCAGCTTGGGGCAGGGGGCTGTCACTGAAGCTTTCTTT.